Below, one T cell receptor beta chain is given with its context. Its antigen is unknown. The source of the sample is a study of CXCR3-negative and CXCR3-positive naive CD8 T cells. Overall study results and limits: For the naive subsets, surface CD5 was similar, and TCR strength was inferred from TRB CDR3 properties. Memory CD8+ cells had much lower diversity, and both naive subsets had comparably high diversity. CXCR3-expressing naive cells carried TRB CDR3s more hydrophobic than those of CXCR3-negative naive cells.

The CDR3 has 14 residues. Germline lookup yields CDR1 MGHDK and CDR2 SYGVNS. Each TRB cDNA library was prepared by 5' RACE (with UMI labels). After re-calling the 5' RACE reads, TCRdb lists one entry per CDR3 protein, DNA absent. This table lists some 130,000 distinct CDR3 sequences. CD45RO-CCR7+CD27+CD95- marked naive CD8+ T cells. The rearrangement joins TRBV25-1 to TRBJ1-6. Material for sequencing was naive CXCR3- CD8+ T cells from blood. Indicated subset: CD45RO-CCR7+CD27+CD95- naive CD8+ T cells lacking CXCR3 (TNR3-). The sequence came from a human donor in good health. Some clones in this sample may be carry-over from other donors' samples. The CDR3 spells CASSESANNSPLHF.